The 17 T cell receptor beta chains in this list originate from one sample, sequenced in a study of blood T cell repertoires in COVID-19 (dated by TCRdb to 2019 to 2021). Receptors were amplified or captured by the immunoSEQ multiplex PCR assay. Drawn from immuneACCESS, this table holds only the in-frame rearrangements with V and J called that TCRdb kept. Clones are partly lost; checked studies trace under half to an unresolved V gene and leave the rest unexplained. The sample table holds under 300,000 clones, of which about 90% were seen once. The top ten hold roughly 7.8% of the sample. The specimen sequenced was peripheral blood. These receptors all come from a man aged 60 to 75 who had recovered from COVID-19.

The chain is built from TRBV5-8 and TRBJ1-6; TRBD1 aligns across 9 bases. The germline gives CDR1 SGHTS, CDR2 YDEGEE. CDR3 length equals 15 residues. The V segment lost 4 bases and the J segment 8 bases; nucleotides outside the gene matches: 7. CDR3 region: CASSTRTGVDSPLHF. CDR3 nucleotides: TGTGCCAGCAGCACCCGGACAGGGGTGGATTCACCCCTCCACTTT.

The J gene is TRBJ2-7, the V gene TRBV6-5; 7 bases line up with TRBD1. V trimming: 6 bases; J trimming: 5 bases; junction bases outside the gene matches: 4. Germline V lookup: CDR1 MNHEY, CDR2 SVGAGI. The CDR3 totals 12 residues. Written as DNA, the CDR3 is TGTGCCAGCAGGACAGGGTACGACGAGCAGTACTTC. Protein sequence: CASRTGYDEQYF.

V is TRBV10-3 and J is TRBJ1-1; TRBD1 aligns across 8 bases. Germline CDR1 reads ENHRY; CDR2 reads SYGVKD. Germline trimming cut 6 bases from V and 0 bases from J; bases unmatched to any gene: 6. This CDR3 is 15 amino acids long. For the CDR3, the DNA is TGTGCCATCAGGATGGACAGGGCAATGAACACTGAAGCTTTCTTT. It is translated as CAIRMDRAMNTEAFF.

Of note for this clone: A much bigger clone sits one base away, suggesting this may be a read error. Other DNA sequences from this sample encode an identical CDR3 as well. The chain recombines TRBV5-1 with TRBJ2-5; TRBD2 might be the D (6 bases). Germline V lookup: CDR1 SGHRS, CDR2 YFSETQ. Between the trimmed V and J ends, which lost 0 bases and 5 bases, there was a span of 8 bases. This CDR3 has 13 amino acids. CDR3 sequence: CASSLAGSETQYF. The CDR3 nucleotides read TGCGCCAGCAGCTTGGCCGGGAGCGAGACCCAGTACTTC.

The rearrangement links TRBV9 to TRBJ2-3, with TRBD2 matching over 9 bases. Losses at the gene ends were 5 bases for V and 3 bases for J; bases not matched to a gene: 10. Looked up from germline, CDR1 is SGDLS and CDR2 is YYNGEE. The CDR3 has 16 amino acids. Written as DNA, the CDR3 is TGTGCCAGCAGTGTGACCAGCGGGGGGATGACAGATACGCAGTATTTT. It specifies CASSVTSGGMTDTQYF.

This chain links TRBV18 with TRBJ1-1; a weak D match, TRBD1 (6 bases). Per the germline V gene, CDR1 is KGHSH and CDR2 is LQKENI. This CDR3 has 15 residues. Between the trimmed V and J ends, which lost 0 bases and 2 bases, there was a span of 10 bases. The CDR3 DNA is TGTGCCAGCTCACCACCCCAGGGGACCAACACTGAAGCTTTCTTT. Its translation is CASSPPQGTNTEAFF. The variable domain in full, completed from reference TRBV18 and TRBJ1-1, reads NAGVMQNPRHLVRRRGQEARLRCSPMKGHSHVYWYRQLPEEGLKFMVYLQKENIIDESGMPKERFSAEFPKEGPSILRIQQVVRGDSAAYFCASSPPQGTNTEAFFGQGTRLTVV.

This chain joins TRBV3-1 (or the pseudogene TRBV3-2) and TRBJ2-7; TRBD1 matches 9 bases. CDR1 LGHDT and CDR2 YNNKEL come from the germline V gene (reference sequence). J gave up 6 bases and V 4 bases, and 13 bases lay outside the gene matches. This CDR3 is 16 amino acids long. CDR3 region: CASSPHPGQGHAEQYF. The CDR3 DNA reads TGTGCCAGCAGCCCCCATCCGGGACAGGGTCACGCCGAGCAGTACTTC.

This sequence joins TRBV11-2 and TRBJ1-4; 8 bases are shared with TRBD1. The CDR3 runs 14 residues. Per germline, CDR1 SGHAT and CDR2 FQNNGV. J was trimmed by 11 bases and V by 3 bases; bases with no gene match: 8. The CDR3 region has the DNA TGTGCCAGCAGCTTCCAGACCCGGACAGGGAAACTGTTTTTT. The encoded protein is CASSFQTRTGKLFF.

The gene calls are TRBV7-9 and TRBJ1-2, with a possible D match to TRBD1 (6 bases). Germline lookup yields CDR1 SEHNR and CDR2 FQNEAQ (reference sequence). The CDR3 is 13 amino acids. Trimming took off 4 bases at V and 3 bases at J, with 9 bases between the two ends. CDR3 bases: TGTGCCAGCAGCTACAGGGTTGACTATGGCTACACCTTC. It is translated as CASSYRVDYGYTF.

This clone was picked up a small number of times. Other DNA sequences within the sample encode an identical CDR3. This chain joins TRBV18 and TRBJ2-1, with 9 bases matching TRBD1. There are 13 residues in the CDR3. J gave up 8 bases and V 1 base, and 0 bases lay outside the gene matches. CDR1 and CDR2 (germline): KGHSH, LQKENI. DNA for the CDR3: TGTGCCAGCTCACCACGACAGGGGGATGAGCAGTTCTTC. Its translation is CASSPRQGDEQFF.

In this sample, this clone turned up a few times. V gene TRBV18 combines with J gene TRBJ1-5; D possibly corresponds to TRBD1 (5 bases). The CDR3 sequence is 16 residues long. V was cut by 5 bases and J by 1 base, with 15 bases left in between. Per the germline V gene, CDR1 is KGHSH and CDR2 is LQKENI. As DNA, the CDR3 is TGTGCCAGCTCATCAGGCAGGGAAGTAAGCAATCAGCCCCAGCATTTT. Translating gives CASSSGREVSNQPQHF. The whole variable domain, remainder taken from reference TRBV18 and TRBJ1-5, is NAGVMQNPRHLVRRRGQEARLRCSPMKGHSHVYWYRQLPEEGLKFMVYLQKENIIDESGMPKERFSAEFPKEGPSILRIQQVVRGDSAAYFCASSSGREVSNQPQHFGDGTRLSIL.

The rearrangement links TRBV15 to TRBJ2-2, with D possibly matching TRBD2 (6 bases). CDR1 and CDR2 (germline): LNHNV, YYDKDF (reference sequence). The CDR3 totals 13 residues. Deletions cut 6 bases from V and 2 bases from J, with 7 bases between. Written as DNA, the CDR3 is TGTGCCACCAGGGGACTTAACACCGGGGAGCTGTTTTTT. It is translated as CATRGLNTGELFF.

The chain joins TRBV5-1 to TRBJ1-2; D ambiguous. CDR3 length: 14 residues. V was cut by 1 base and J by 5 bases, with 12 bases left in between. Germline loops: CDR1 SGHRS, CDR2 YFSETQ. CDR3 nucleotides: TGCGCCAGCAGCTTGTTACAGTTACCTTATGGCTACACCTTC. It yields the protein CASSLLQLPYGYTF.

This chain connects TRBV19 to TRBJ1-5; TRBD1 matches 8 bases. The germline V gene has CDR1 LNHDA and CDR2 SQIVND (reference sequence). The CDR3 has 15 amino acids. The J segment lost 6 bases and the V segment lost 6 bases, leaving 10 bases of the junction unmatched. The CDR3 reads CASRTTGAVSQPQHF. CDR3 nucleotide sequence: TGTGCCAGTAGAACGACAGGGGCGGTTAGTCAGCCCCAGCATTTT.

The CDR3 DNA reads as TGTGCCAGTAGTAGATGGGACAGCCAAGAGACCCAGTACTTC. This gives the protein CASSRWDSQETQYF. The rearrangement uses TRBV19 and TRBJ2-5; 7 positions agree with TRBD1. V trimming: 4 bases; J trimming: 1 base; junction bases outside the gene matches: 3. From germline, CDR1 is LNHDA and CDR2 SQIVND (reference sequence). The CDR3 spans 14 residues.

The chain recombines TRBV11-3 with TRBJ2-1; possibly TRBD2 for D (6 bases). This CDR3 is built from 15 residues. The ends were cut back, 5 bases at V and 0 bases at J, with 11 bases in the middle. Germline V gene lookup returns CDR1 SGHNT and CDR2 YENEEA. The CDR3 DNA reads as TGTGCCAGCAGCCCGAGCGGGTTCTCCTACAATGAGCAGTTCTTC. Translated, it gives CASSPSGFSYNEQFF. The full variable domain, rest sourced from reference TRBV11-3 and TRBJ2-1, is EAGVVQSPRYKIIEKKQPVAFWCNPISGHNTLYWYLQNLGQGPELLIRYENEEAVDDSQLPKDRFSAERLKGVDSTLKIQPAELGDSAVYLCASSPSGFSYNEQFFGPGTRLTVL.

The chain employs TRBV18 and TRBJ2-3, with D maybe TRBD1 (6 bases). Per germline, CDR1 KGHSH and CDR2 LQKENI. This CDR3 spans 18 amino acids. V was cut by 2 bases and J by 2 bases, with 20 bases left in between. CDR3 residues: CASSPSFYSRGNTDTQYF. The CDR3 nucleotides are TGTGCCAGCTCACCATCATTCTACTCCAGGGGCAACACAGATACGCAGTATTTT. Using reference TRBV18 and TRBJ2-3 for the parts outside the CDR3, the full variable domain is NAGVMQNPRHLVRRRGQEARLRCSPMKGHSHVYWYRQLPEEGLKFMVYLQKENIIDESGMPKERFSAEFPKEGPSILRIQQVVRGDSAAYFCASSPSFYSRGNTDTQYFGPGTRLTVL.